The source of this T cell receptor beta chain is a study of control samples from healthy donors and cancer patients. Clones were sequenced by immunoSEQ multiplex PCR, and TCRdb holds only the in-frame ones, with some missing. Seen here are approximately 85,000 clones, about 89% observed once, and the top ten hold 7.5% to 8%. CDR3 length equals 13 residues. Germline CDR1 reads LNHDA; CDR2 reads SQIVND (reference sequence). V lost 6 bases and J lost 3; bases outside the gene matches: 0. The V call is TRBV19, the J call TRBJ1-4; TRBD1 aligns across 8 bases. Sample: blood. The clonotype was recovered from a woman aged 55-70 years in good health. The CDR3 protein is CASRTGANEKLFF. CDR3 nucleotide sequence: TGTGCCAGTAGGACAGGGGCTAATGAAAAACTGTTTTTT. The full variable domain, completed using reference TRBV19 and TRBJ1-4, is DGGITQSPKYLFRKEGQNVTLSCEQNLNHDAMYWYRQDPGQGLRLIYYSQIVNDFQKGDIAEGYSVSREKKESFPLTVTSAQKNPTAFYLCASRTGANEKLFFGSGTQLSVL.